This TCR beta chain was sequenced for a study of identical twins. Study results and limitations: Cord blood beta clonotypes present at high abundance carried fewer insertions; no such pattern appeared in memory repertoires. The conclusions drew on cross-sectional statistical analysis instead of tracking the same donors. Excess low generation probability was seen in twin-shared out-of-frame alpha sequences. Sharing of beta out-of-frame sequences by twins showed a weaker excess.

V was clipped by 6 bases and J by 13 bases, with 16 bases between them. Germline loops: CDR1 MNHNY, CDR2 SVGAGI (reference sequence). The CDR3 covers 12 residues. This clonotype was recorded only once. The antigen is unknown. With a much larger clone just one base away, this may be a read error. TCRdb independently ran MiXCR on the 5' RACE reads; one entry per CDR3 protein. The data hold about 1.7 million distinct CDR3 sequences, with about 32% observed a single time. The TCR comes from a newborn girl in good health. The source material was cord blood. The chain recombines TRBV6-6 with TRBJ2-1; D is perhaps TRBD2 (5 bases). CDR3 amino acids: CASSSAGETQFF. Written as DNA, the CDR3 is TGTGCCAGCAGCTCAGCTGGGGAGACCCAGTTCTTC.